This TCR beta chain comes out of a study of long-term antiretroviral therapy in people with HIV (dated by TCRdb to about 2022). Some background on the complete study: The earliest samples were collected about a decade before the 2015 WHO recommendation for immediate ART, when ART was typically delayed until CD4 counts fell. No cross-contamination during QIAcube processing turned up in test extractions that ran a monoclonal T-cell line alongside around 32 polyclonal samples. A retrospective serial study tested whether changes in peripheral blood TRB repertoire composition and diversity were associated with ART initiation and durable HIV suppression. A total of 150 to 200 cryopreserved PBMC samples came from approximately 30 adults with confirmed HIV infection and were collected serially over a mean of roughly 6 years (range 1-12). About 40% of the 30 participants with HIV were female.

Sequencing of the TRB variable region was done with the immunoSEQ hsTCRB v3.0 assay at survey level resolution. The target sequencing depth for TRB was roughly 40,000-50,000 T-cell genomes per sample. TRB libraries were pooled and sequenced on an Illumina MiSeq using a v3 150-cycle kit. The authors' pipeline ran thus. Repertoire analysis was run in R within a reproducible Nextflow workflow that covered QC, data transformation and analysis. Custom analyses were implemented in LymphoSeq2, an R package for AIRR-Seq data exploration. Four samples that produced fewer than 5000 total TRB sequences were removed, so 190 or so HIV repertoires were analyzed. Among the 180 to 200 HIV repertoires that were kept, 59 were collected before ART initiation and 120 to 140 were collected after ART initiation. Repertoires were downsampled to 5000 TRB nucleotide sequences, with summary statistics averaged over 100 downsampling iterations. Only TRB sequences with CDR3 regions of at least seven amino acids were retained for analysis. Two measures captured diversity: a Shannon entropy-derived clonality score and the Gini coefficient. In the repertoire networks, any two of the top 5000 CDR3 amino acid sequences were connected whenever the two sequences differed by an edit distance of one. GLIPH2 predicted antigen specificity groups and MHC restriction for TRB CDR3 amino acid sequences. To flag known CMV, EBV, HIV or tissue antigen associations, CDR3 amino acid sequences were matched against VDJdb and McPAS-TCR. Pre-ART, post-ART and control groups were compared with Wilcoxon signed-rank tests and Holm-Bonferroni correction. Imported from immuneACCESS, the table was reduced by TCRdb to in-frame sequences with V and J called. These copies leave out some clones; in studies compared against another copy, an unresolved V gene accounts for under half, and the cause of the remainder is not known. The V and J calls and the clone size are those of that table, but D and trimming were determined from the DNA. This sample comprises roughly 30,000 clones, roughly 84% of them detected only once. Together, the top ten hold 8% to 10% of the sample.

Note on this clone: Its binding antigen is unknown. Base-call qualities are not available, and no considerably larger clone is one nucleotide away.

Findings and caveats that apply to the study as a whole: At every time point, the repertoire was dominated by expanded TRB clones first identified before ART initiation, although this dominance fluctuated and, in many PLHIV, declined after ART. Inferences about post-ART repertoire changes were limited because no data were available on ART adherence, viral resistance or therapy changes. Owing to limited PBMC availability, only the TCR beta chain was sequenced, without alpha chain pairing. Starting ART was linked to a significant rise in TRB diversity, yet even after long-term ART the diversity remained significantly lower than in transplant donor controls. Samples dated from the mid-2000s to the late 2010s, and the ART regimens used may be less effective than current ones. Unsorted PBMC were profiled instead of sorted CD4+ and CD8+ T cells because pre-ART samples had limited cell numbers. Compared with controls, HIV repertoires had narrower CDR3 length ranges, and the network structure pointed to an antigen-experienced repertoire that shifted only slightly toward naive after ART.

Inclusion was restricted to participants for whom at least one PBMC sample before ART initiation and at least two post-ART samples were available. Treatment was received in the United States of America by all participants with HIV. Before DNA extraction, cryopreserved samples containing about 1-11 million PBMC were thawed and washed. At the time of the earliest PBMC sample for each participant with HIV, ages ranged from about 20 to 54 years. Per participant, PBMC samples came from 1-4 timepoints prior to ART initiation and 2-8 timepoints following ART initiation, for a median of 7 samples. Serial HIV viral load, CD4+ T-cell count, ART history and demographic data were obtained for every participant. Using a Qiagen kit on a QIAcube, genomic DNA was extracted from unsorted PBMC, with samples processed in batches of 12. Specimen: unsorted PBMCs, collected roughly 2.7 years after starting antiretroviral therapy. This clonotype was obtained from a man aged 25 to 45 with HIV.

The nucleotides are TGTGCCAGCAGCTCCCGGGACAGGGGCGTTGGTGGCTACACCTTC. The translation is CASSSRDRGVGGYTF. The receptor chain draws on TRBV7-9 and TRBJ1-2, with TRBD1 matching 10 junction bases. Trimming leaves V shorter by 4 bases and J shorter by 7 bases, with the junction holding 9 bases beyond the gene matches. The CDR3 goes from the cysteine to the phenylalanine over 15 residues. Of all the DNA, just the CDR3 is kept, 45 bases in frame from base 1. The germline V gene (reference sequence) specifies SEHNR as CDR1 and FQNEAQ as CDR2.